This TCR beta chain was obtained from a study of cytomegalovirus exposure and HLA in healthy donors (dated by TCRdb to about 2017). For the study in its entirety: An earlier analysis of 587 of the donors reported around 280 Gb of sequence data and around 100 million unique TCR beta sequences obtained from around 180 million T cells. Approximately 300 gigabases of sequencing data and around 90 million unique TCR sequences made up an early release that covered several hundred HLA-typed donors. Of the approximately 400 genotyped donors, approximately 83% fell in the genetic ancestry cluster associated with self-reported Caucasian donors. The study aimed to test whether signatures of past pathogen exposure could be identified by cataloging public T cell receptors. The T cell repertoires of 670 or so subjects were profiled by immunosequencing and related to cytomegalovirus serostatus. In addition to the first cohort of approximately 650 subjects, a separate validation cohort of 120 different subjects was used. High-throughput TCR immunosequencing, statistical association of individual TCRs with disease status, and machine learning were combined to predict cytomegalovirus infection status. To study patterns of TCR occurrence, a later analysis re-analyzed previously published TCR beta repertoires from just over 650 donors and added high-resolution HLA genotyping. Rather than drawing on any new phenotypic data, the later analysis identified candidate immune exposures from TCR beta sequences and the way those sequences occurred across donors. An earlier analysis of some 500 of the donors applied high-throughput TCR beta sequencing to assess whether each TCR beta V gene segment acted as functional or pseudogenic. Donor age, sex, ethnicity and CMV serostatus were compiled alongside the repertoire data. In a later genetic analysis, genome-wide SNP genotypes for 398 of the 666 donors were used, and that subset was treated as a discovery cohort. All discovery cohort repertoires had been generated using a single sequencing platform. HLA typing covered class I and class II loci at four-digit resolution. Typing coverage differed by locus: A, B, C, DRB1 and DQB1 were typed in roughly 620-630 donors, DQA1 in 522, DPA1 in some 600, and DPB1 in 472. A handful of DR-DQ haplotypes were handled as single units for association and clustering because linkage in the cohort was strong. Across about 380 genotyped donors of the cohort, an average of approximately 240,000 unique TCR beta nucleotide sequences per donor were sequenced, and around 20% of those sequences were non-productive. What the work shows at the level of the full study, not this receptor alone: While some public TCRs were present in many individuals, most TCR sequences turned up only very rarely across donors. In an earlier analysis of some 640 of the donors, most TCR beta V segments were observed in productive rearrangements about 87% or about 30% of the time, broadly matching IMGT annotations. According to a later analysis, most CMV-associated TCR beta chains appeared to be HLA-restricted, and the HLA associations seemed to be driven largely by CMV exposure. The earlier analysis of about 600 of the donors excluded 15 to 20 rarely observed V segments, including chromosome 9 orphons, because counts were too low. A later genetic analysis associated a missense DCLRE1C variant with V-gene and J-gene trimming of TCR beta chains, and an independent cohort replicated the association. In vitro tests confirmed that a few of the cytomegalovirus-associated TCR beta chains recognize cytomegalovirus antigens. Because some donors lacked HLA typing at each locus, the association tests relied only on the typed subset. In this cohort, only TCR beta chains were sequenced, and detectable features were limited by the absence of alpha or paired-chain data. When HLA alleles, especially DR and DQ, strongly co-occurred, TCR associations were difficult to assign to individual alleles. The study gave a list of 150 to 200 TCR beta chains associated with cytomegalovirus. A later analysis found that TCR association rates varied across HLA loci, with DRB1 alleles showing the most associated TCRs and HLA-C alleles the fewest. Compared with equally common non-associated chains, HLA-associated TCR beta chains in a later analysis were more clonally expanded and had lower generation probabilities. Linkage disequilibrium might explain the correlated functional status among segregating V segments, but an unknown experimental factor could not be excluded. According to the authors, the approach could potentially be generalized to other disease states and immunological phenotypes. Immune exposure information for the cohort was limited to CMV serostatus. A further reported finding was that TCR beta sequences accurately predicted the HLA-A and HLA-B alleles for most subjects in the first cohort. In a later genetic analysis, fewer N-insertions in productive TCRs were reported among donors in an Asian-associated ancestry cluster than the approximately 710-donor mean. In both the original and validation cohorts, the classifier was reported to diagnose cytomegalovirus status with high specificity and sensitivity. In a later analysis, some 18,000 TCR beta sequences were associated with specific HLA alleles at a false discovery rate of 0.05. Sequencing depth was assumed to be roughly uniform across donors in the presence/absence analyses, though that assumption may not hold. Several of the top co-occurrence clusters appeared to be linked to parvovirus B19, influenza, CMV and Epstein-Barr virus, according to a later analysis. Some IMGT-functional V segments, including TRBV6-2 and TRBV6-3, could not be distinguished by the 87-base-pair reads and were therefore excluded. A cluster of highly shared sequence variants was judged likely to be a technical artifact of the sequencing pipeline.

V is pared back by 4 bases and J by 1 base, with 11 bases lying between the germline termini. CDR1 and CDR2 are drawn from the germline V gene (reference sequence): GTSNPN, SVGIG. From its cysteine to its phenylalanine, the CDR3 spans 14 amino acids. The DNA shown is the 42-base CDR3, in frame from base 1. The library came from the immunoSEQ multiplex PCR assay. The multiplex PCR relied on a mix of 60 forward primers for TCR Vbeta segments and 13 reverse primers for TCR Jbeta segments. The CDR3 region of rearranged TCR beta genes was amplified from genomic DNA by a multiplex PCR assay. The Illumina HiSeq System was used to sequence the amplified TCR beta libraries as 87-base-pair reads. As for how the authors treated the data: Across the roughly 670 repertoires, a later analysis counted roughly 77 million unique TCR beta chains, 9.5 million to 13 million of which were shared by at least two donors. To remove PCR and sequencing errors, raw reads were error-corrected and collapsed into unique sequences using a nearest-neighbor algorithm that merged closely related sequences. To assign V, D and J gene segments, CDR3 sequences were aligned to IMGT reference sequences. For a sequence to be retained, a match of at least six nucleotides to both a V gene segment and a J gene segment was required. Rearrangements were classified as productive when the CDR3 lacked stop codons and remained in frame with V and J, and all other rearrangements were classified as non-productive. Following IMGT convention, CDR3 was defined as the stretch from the second conserved V-encoded cysteine up to the conserved J-encoded phenylalanine. Sequences without an unambiguous match to a single V gene segment were excluded from the earlier analysis of a few hundred of the donors. In an earlier analysis of around 590 of the donors, a V segment was called functional when productive rearrangements were above 56.7%, and segregating when the standard deviation between donors exceeded 5%. A statistical classification framework was built for diagnosing cytomegalovirus status from the catalog of TCR beta chain sequences. In a later analysis, V and J genes were assigned by comparing TCR nucleotide sequences against IMGT/GENE-DB human TR gene sequences. In a later analysis, CDR3 sequences and most-parsimonious VDJ recombination scenarios were assigned using the TCRdist pipeline. In a later analysis, every TCR beta chain was defined by the combination of its CDR3 amino acid sequence and its V-gene family, and reads without a unique V-gene family were dropped. A later analysis removed several hundred highly shared, low-generation-probability nucleotide sequences to deal with suspected cross-contamination and a sequencing artifact. For each public chain, a later analysis derived a clonal expansion index from normalized ranks of inferred template counts within each repertoire. A later analysis computed generation probabilities with a VDJ recombination model fitted to out-of-frame rearrangements, and checked the results against IGoR. In a later analysis, TCR-TCR, TCR-HLA and TCR-CMV co-occurrence was scored with hypergeometric tests, and a repertoire-size bias correction was applied to TCR pairs. False discovery rates were estimated in a later analysis by permuting HLA or CMV assignments 20 times. In a later analysis, co-occurring TCRs were grouped using DBSCAN, and TCRdist sequence similarity was added for clustering within HLA-allele-positive subsets. For co-occurrence clustering, repertoires with fewer than 30,000 or more than 120,000 public chains were excluded, along with 5 or 6 repertoires with anomalous nucleotide sharing. This immuneACCESS table, as held by TCRdb, lists in-frame sequences with V and J called but not all clones. Of the missing ones, under half trace to an unresolved V gene in checked studies; the others have no known cause. V and J calls and clone size follow that table, whereas D and trimming were derived from the DNA. The data table for this sample lists 100,000 to 150,000 clones. The top ten clones comprise roughly 1% of the sample.

A remark on this clone: The antigen it binds to is not known.

The cohort was made up of about 670 healthy bone marrow donors. Cohort members were all nominally healthy when sampled, although unrecorded immune exposures were likely present. The donor was CMV seronegative and belonged to the group of under 400 seronegative cohort members. Each donor provided a peripheral blood sample, and peripheral blood mononuclear cells were used for TCR beta sequencing. The Qiagen DNeasy Blood Extraction Kit was used to extract genomic DNA from the blood cell samples. The TCR sequence derives from a young man in good health and CMV-seronegative. The chain employs TRBV30 and TRBJ1-5; the D segment cannot be called with confidence. The source material was PBMCs. The nucleotides are TGTGCCTGGAATCGGGGTCACAGCAATCAGCCCCAGCATTTT. This gives the protein CAWNRGHSNQPQHF.